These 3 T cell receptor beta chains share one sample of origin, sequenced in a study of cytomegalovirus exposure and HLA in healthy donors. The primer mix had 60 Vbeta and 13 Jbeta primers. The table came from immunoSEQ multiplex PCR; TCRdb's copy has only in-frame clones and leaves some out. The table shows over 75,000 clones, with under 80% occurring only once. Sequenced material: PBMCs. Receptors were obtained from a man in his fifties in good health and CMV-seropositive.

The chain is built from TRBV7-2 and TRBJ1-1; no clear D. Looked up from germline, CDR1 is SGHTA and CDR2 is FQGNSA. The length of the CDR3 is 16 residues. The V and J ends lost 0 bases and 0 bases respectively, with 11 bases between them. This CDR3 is CASSLARGPMNTEAFF. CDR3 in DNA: TGTGCCAGCAGCTTAGCGCGAGGGCCAATGAACACTGAAGCTTTCTTT.

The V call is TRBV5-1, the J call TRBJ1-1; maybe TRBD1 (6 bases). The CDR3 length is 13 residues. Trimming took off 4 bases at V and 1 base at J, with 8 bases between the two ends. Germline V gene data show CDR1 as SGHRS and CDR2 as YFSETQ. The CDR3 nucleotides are TGCGCCAGCAGCCTGGACAGGAACACTGAAGCTTTCTTT. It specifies CASSLDRNTEAFF.

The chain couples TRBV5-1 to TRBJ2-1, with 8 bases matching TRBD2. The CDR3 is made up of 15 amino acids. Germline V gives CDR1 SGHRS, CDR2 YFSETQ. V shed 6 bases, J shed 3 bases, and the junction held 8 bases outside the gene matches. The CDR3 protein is CASNSGGDFYNEQFF. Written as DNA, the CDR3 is TGCGCCAGCAACTCGGGGGGGGACTTCTACAATGAGCAGTTCTTC.